Presented here are 31 T cell receptor beta chains from one specimen sequenced in a study of identical twins. Using its own MiXCR run on the 5' RACE reads, TCRdb lists one record per CDR3 protein. The sample lists around 1.7 million distinct CDR3 sequences, 32% occurring once. The material sequenced was cord blood. These receptors were taken from a newborn girl in good health.

The CDR3 DNA follows: TGCAGCGTTCAAGGACAGGCCGGGACTGGCGTCGATGAGCAGTTCTTC. The encoded protein is CSVQGQAGTGVDEQFF. The rearrangement joins TRBV29-1 to TRBJ2-1, with a weak D call TRBD1 (7 bases). This CDR3 has 16 amino acids. Germline V gene sequence: CDR1 SQVTM, CDR2 ANQGSEA. V dropped 5 bases and J dropped 8 bases, with 25 bases sitting between them.

The chain employs TRBV12-3 or TRBV12-4 and TRBJ1-5, with no clear D. V lost 7 bases, J lost 3 bases, and 10 bases lay in between. This CDR3 spans 13 amino acids. The DNA of the CDR3 is TGTGCCAGCAAAAGAGTGGCCAATCAGCCCCAGCATTTT. This sequence encodes CASKRVANQPQHF.

In its sample, this clonotype was seen many times. The rearrangement joins TRBV10-3 to TRBJ2-3, with a weak D call TRBD2 (6 bases). Germline assignment: CDR1 ENHRY and CDR2 SYGVKD. V was trimmed by 1 base and J by 2 bases, leaving 10 bases between them. CDR3 size: 15 residues. The CDR3 nucleotides read TGTGCCATCAGTGAGTGGGGGGTCGCCACAGATACGCAGTATTTT. Translated: CAISEWGVATDTQYF.

This clonotype was detected many times. The rearrangement joins TRBV6-1 to TRBJ2-3; D is unclear. V shed 2 bases and J shed 1 base, with 4 bases lying between them. Germline CDR1 reads MNHNS; CDR2 reads SASEGT. The CDR3 contains 13 residues. The CDR3 DNA is TGTGCCAGCAGTGAAACAGGCACAGATACGCAGTATTTT. Its translation is CASSETGTDTQYF.

The rearrangement links TRBV6-5 to TRBJ1-4, with TRBD1 identical over 11 bases. CDR1 is MNHEY, CDR2 SVGAGI, per germline. V was clipped by 5 bases and J by 6 bases; unmatched bases: 5. This CDR3 comprises 15 residues. The CDR3 nucleotides are TGTGCCAGCAGTCCCGTGGACAGGGGGCATGAAAAACTGTTTTTT. Its translation: CASSPVDRGHEKLFF.

The genes are TRBV24-1 and TRBJ1-5; TRBD1 aligns across 11 bases. V gave up 5 bases and J gave up 6 bases; unmatched junction bases: 8. Germline V lookup: CDR1 KGHDR, CDR2 SFDVKD. The CDR3 is 16 residues long. The chain's CDR3 is CATSGSPGQGVQPQHF. The CDR3 nucleotides are TGTGCCACCAGTGGTTCTCCGGGACAGGGGGTTCAGCCCCAGCATTTT.

This clonotype was seen only a few times. The chain recombines TRBV7-9 with TRBJ2-7, with TRBD1 identical over 8 bases. The CDR3 loop spans 16 amino acids. The germline V gene encodes CDR1 SEHNR and CDR2 FQNEAQ (reference sequence). The J segment lost 5 bases and the V segment lost 7 bases, leaving 16 bases of the junction unmatched. The CDR3 nucleotides are TGTGCCAGCACCTATTACCGTGGAGACAGGGGCCACGAGCAGTACTTC. The encoded protein is CASTYYRGDRGHEQYF.

The CDR3 spells CASSVRWGGTDTQYF. CDR3 coding DNA: TGTGCCAGCAGCGTTAGGTGGGGGGGTACAGATACGCAGTATTTT. V usage is TRBV9 and J usage is TRBJ2-3; 7 positions match TRBD2. V lost 2 bases, J lost 3 bases, and 6 bases stayed unmatched. This CDR3 is built from 15 residues. The germline V gene has CDR1 SGDLS and CDR2 YYNGEE.

The J gene is TRBJ2-3, the V gene TRBV5-1, with 7 bases lining up with TRBD2. In germline, CDR1 is SGHRS, CDR2 YFSETQ. CDR3 length equals 16 residues. The V and J ends lost 0 bases and 5 bases, in that order; junction bases with no gene match: 9. In nucleotides, the CDR3 is TGCGCCAGCAGCTTGGATTTGGCGGGAGCGGGAGATACGCAGTATTTT. Protein product: CASSLDLAGAGDTQYF.

Written as DNA, the CDR3 is TGTGCCAGCAGCTTAGCGTCCAGGACAGTCGGTGAAAAACTGTTTTTT. It translates to CASSLASRTVGEKLFF. The gene calls are TRBV7-8 and TRBJ1-4, with D possibly being TRBD1 (6 bases). The CDR3 extends over 16 amino acids. Germline V gene sequence: CDR1 SGHVS, CDR2 FQNEAQ. Trimming cost V 0 bases and J 7 bases, with 15 bases left between them.

The chain employs TRBV29-1 and TRBJ1-2; 9 bases are shared with TRBD1. V shed 1 base, J shed 4 bases, and the junction held 13 bases outside the gene matches. The CDR3 loop spans 17 amino acids. Per germline, CDR1 SQVTM and CDR2 ANQGSEA. The CDR3 coding sequence is TGCAGCGTTGAAGTTAGTCTGGGGACAGGGAAGGGCTATGGCTACACCTTC. The encoded protein is CSVEVSLGTGKGYGYTF.

This clonotype turned up a few times. The V gene is TRBV12-3 or TRBV12-4, the J gene TRBJ1-6, with D possibly matching TRBD1 (6 bases). V lost 5 bases and J lost 8, with 10 bases in between. The CDR3 contains 13 residues. CDR3 sequence (DNA): TGTGCCAGCAGTCCAAACAGGGATTCACCCCTCCACTTT. It is translated as CASSPNRDSPLHF.

The CDR3 sequence: CSVTTSGGVGETQYF. The DNA for the CDR3 is TGCAGTGTCACGACTAGCGGGGGGGTCGGGGAGACCCAGTACTTC. The chain combines TRBV20-1 with TRBJ2-7; 14 nucleotides line up with TRBD2. The DNA end favors TRBJ2-5, so the J call may be wrong. This CDR3 spans 15 amino acids. Looked up from germline, CDR1 is DFQATT and CDR2 is SNEGSKA (reference sequence).

This clonotype showed up just a few times. The chain has TRBV6-5 and TRBJ2-7; 7 bases are shared with TRBD1. The junction had 8 bases not matched to a gene; V was cut back by 0 bases and J by 6 bases. Germline V CDR1 and CDR2: MNHEY, SVGAGI. The CDR3 has 15 residues. CDR3 sequence: CASSYSTNRGGEQYF. The CDR3 bases are TGTGCCAGCAGTTACTCGACGAACAGGGGTGGCGAGCAGTACTTC.

In its sample, this clonotype was seen a few times. V gene TRBV20-1 combines with J gene TRBJ2-5; unclear D gene. Germline V gives CDR1 DFQATT, CDR2 SNEGSKA (reference sequence). The CDR3 is made up of 11 amino acids. V lost 1 base, J lost 11 bases, and 11 bases lay in between. The DNA for the CDR3 is TGCAGTGCTAGAGTAAGGAAGGAGCAGTACTTC. Protein product: CSARVRKEQYF.

DNA of the CDR3: TGTGCCACCAGCTACAAACTGAAGAACACTGAAGCTTTCTTT. Protein product: CATSYKLKNTEAFF. The chain has TRBV15 and TRBJ1-1; no reliable D call. This CDR3 has 14 amino acids. Germline CDR1 and CDR2: LNHNV and YYDKDF (reference sequence). The V end lost 5 bases, the J end lost 1 base, and 11 bases lay between the germline ends.

The chain combines TRBV7-2 with TRBJ2-5; D is tentatively TRBD1 or TRBD2 (5 bases each). Trimming took 4 bases from V and 3 from J, leaving 15 bases between them. Germline V gives CDR1 SGHTA, CDR2 FQGNSA. The CDR3 runs 15 residues. The CDR3, as DNA: TGTGCCAGCAGCTCCCGGGACGGAGCTAAAGAGACCCAGTACTTC. Translating gives CASSSRDGAKETQYF.

In this sample, this clonotype turned up a few times. The chain combines TRBV15 with TRBJ1-2, with 8 bases fitting TRBD1. The germline gives CDR1 LNHNV, CDR2 YYDKDF (reference sequence). V lost 0 bases, J lost 8 bases, and 11 bases stayed unmatched. There are 16 residues in the CDR3. CDR3 sequence: CATSRDLPLTGDGYTF. The CDR3 nucleotides are TGTGCCACCAGCAGAGATCTCCCCTTGACAGGGGACGGCTACACCTTC. The complete variable domain, with remaining parts taken from reference TRBV15 and TRBJ1-2, reads DAMVIQNPRYQVTQFGKPVTLSCSQTLNHNVMYWYQQKSSQAPKLLFHYYDKDFNNEADTPDNFQSRRPNTSFCFLDIRSPGLGDTAMYLCATSRDLPLTGDGYTFGSGTRLTVV.

The chain joins TRBV6-1 to TRBJ1-3; D unclear. Deletions cut 6 bases from V and 0 bases from J, with 15 bases between. From germline, CDR1 is MNHNS and CDR2 SASEGT. CDR3 length equals 16 residues. The chain's CDR3 is CASSLDVPISGNTIYF. CDR3 DNA sequence: TGTGCCAGCAGCCTGGACGTCCCCATCTCTGGAAACACCATATATTTT.

The chain recombines TRBV20-1 with TRBJ1-5, with D perhaps matching TRBD1 (5 bases). Germline loops: CDR1 DFQATT, CDR2 SNEGSKA (reference sequence). Trimming took off 0 bases at V and 6 bases at J, with 18 bases between the two ends. This CDR3 has 16 residues. Here the CDR3 reads CSARDVEGTGSQPQHF. CDR3 bases: TGCAGTGCTAGAGATGTGGAAGGGACTGGCAGTCAGCCCCAGCATTTT.

This clonotype has just a few counts. The genes are TRBV20-1 and TRBJ2-7, with no clear D. Trimming left V 3 bases short and J 3 bases short, with 18 bases between. The CDR3 is made up of 15 amino acids. Per the germline V gene, CDR1 is DFQATT and CDR2 is SNEGSKA (reference sequence). The CDR3 spells CSASPGLSHYYEQYF. The CDR3 coding sequence is TGCAGTGCTAGCCCGGGCCTATCCCACTACTACGAGCAGTACTTC.

The chain recombines TRBV27 with TRBJ2-3; D perhaps matches TRBD2 (5 bases). V dropped 4 bases and J dropped 6 bases, with 14 bases sitting between them. Germline CDR1 MNHEY, CDR2 SMNVEV (reference sequence). The CDR3 consists of 14 residues. This chain's CDR3 is CASSSRGRPDTQYF. The CDR3 DNA reads as TGTGCCAGCAGTTCCCGGGGTCGACCGGATACGCAGTATTTT.

This clonotype occurred a few times. This rearrangement joins TRBV2 to TRBJ2-1; no definite D call. This CDR3 contains 11 residues. The V gene lost 6 bases and the J gene lost 9 bases, with 9 bases spanning the gap. Looked up from germline, CDR1 is SNHLY and CDR2 is FYNNEI. The DNA for the CDR3 is TGTGCCAGCAGGTCGTTCGGTGAGCAGTTCTTC. This codes for CASRSFGEQFF.

At least ten counts were recorded for this clonotype. The chain is built from TRBV5-1 and TRBJ2-3; 7 nucleotides match TRBD2. The ends lost 1 base at V and 6 bases at J; junction bases unmatched: 8. CDR1 and CDR2 from the germline V gene are SGHRS and YFSETQ. The CDR3 spans 15 residues. The CDR3 loop reads CASSLIGREGDTQYF. CDR3 bases: TGCGCCAGCAGCTTGATTGGCAGGGAGGGGGATACGCAGTATTTT.

The chain combines TRBV5-1 with TRBJ2-1; D might be TRBD2 (5 bases). Germline V gene data show CDR1 as SGHRS and CDR2 as YFSETQ. This CDR3 has 14 residues. Trimming left V 3 bases short and J 8 bases short, with 15 bases between. The CDR3 DNA is TGCGCCAGCAGCTCGGGTAGTCGGGATTATGAGCAGTTCTTC. Translating gives CASSSGSRDYEQFF. Combining the CDR3 with reference TRBV5-1 and TRBJ2-1 gives the whole variable domain KAGVTQTPRYLIKTRGQQVTLSCSPISGHRSVSWYQQTPGQGLQFLFEYFSETQRNKGNFPGRFSGRQFSNSRSEMNVSTLELGDSALYLCASSSGSRDYEQFFGPGTRLTVL.

This sequence joins TRBV6-2 or TRBV6-3 and TRBJ2-4; 7 bases match TRBD1. The CDR3 extends over 21 amino acids. Germline CDR1 is MNHEY and CDR2 is SVGEGT. V was clipped by 4 bases and J by 0 bases; unmatched bases: 21. CDR3 DNA: TGTGCCAGCAGTTCGACCACTGGGACAGATCTCGTTCTTCTAGCCAAAAACATTCAGTACTTC. This codes for CASSSTTGTDLVLLAKNIQYF.

There are a few counts of this clonotype. The V and J genes are TRBV29-1 and TRBJ2-3, with TRBD2 matching over 9 bases. The CDR3 spans 15 residues. The germline gives CDR1 SQVTM, CDR2 ANQGSEA. V was pared by 0 bases and J by 4 bases, with 5 bases of the junction left unmatched. DNA of the CDR3: TGCAGCGTTGAAGATCGGCGGGGGGGCCCAGATACGCAGTATTTT. Translation: CSVEDRRGGPDTQYF.

The chain couples TRBV20-1 to TRBJ2-7; TRBD2 is a possible D gene (6 bases). From germline, CDR1 is DFQATT and CDR2 SNEGSKA (reference sequence). Trimming took 4 bases from V and 4 from J, leaving 20 bases between them. The CDR3 is 15 amino acids. This CDR3 reads CSATQGYGSKYEQYF. CDR3 coding DNA: TGCAGTGCTACTCAGGGTTACGGGAGTAAGTACGAGCAGTACTTC.

This clonotype was recorded only once. The junction shows a germline mismatch at one end, possibly a read error. The rearrangement joins TRBV14 to TRBJ1-2; no clear D gene. The CDR3 is 13 amino acids. Germline V lookup: CDR1 SGHDN, CDR2 FVKESK. The CDR3 spells CAGSQHPNYGYTF. CDR3 nucleotides: TGTGCCGGCAGCCAACACCCTAACTATGGCTACACCTTC.

The chain carries TRBV24-1 and TRBJ1-5; 8 bases are shared with TRBD1. This CDR3 contains 16 residues. From germline, CDR1 is KGHDR and CDR2 SFDVKD. Germline trimming cut 4 bases from V and 0 bases from J; bases unmatched to any gene: 4. The DNA for the CDR3 is TGTGCCACCAGTGACCCCACAGGGGGTAGCAATCAGCCCCAGCATTTT. It encodes CATSDPTGGSNQPQHF.

This clonotype has just a few counts. Written as DNA, the CDR3 is TGCAGCGCCCTGGGGGGGGATAACACCGGGGAGCTGTTTTTT. Translation: CSALGGDNTGELFF. The V call is TRBV29-1, the J call TRBJ2-2; 7 positions match TRBD2. Germline CDR1 reads SQVTM; CDR2 reads ANQGSEA. The junction had 7 bases not matched to a gene; V was cut back by 7 bases and J by 2 bases. The CDR3 is made up of 14 amino acids.